The present T cell receptor (beta chain) was sequenced within a study of sequential checkpoint blockade in melanoma. As for the study in general: Each arm's sequence ended with maintenance nivolumab.

Sequencing used immunoSEQ multiplex PCR; TCRdb keeps in-frame clones, though not all of them. Altogether 9,500 to 12,000 clones are present, under 60% being singletons, with the ten largest covering approximately 16%. This clone has just a few counts. Described treatment: randomized to nivolumab then ipilimumab (arm A) or the reverse (arm B). No patient had prior DNA-damaging chemotherapy. Sorted cells were live CD3+CD8+, lacking CD19 and CD56, from PBMCs. Trimming pared 0 bases from V and 8 bases from J, leaving 13 bases between. The CDR3 covers 14 residues. The germline V gene has CDR1 MGHRA and CDR2 YSYEKL.

The material was CD8+ T cells sorted from blood (inferred from file names), obtained from a patient given nivolumab and ipilimumab in sequence. The clonotype comes from a human donor with melanoma. The chain has TRBV4-1 and TRBJ1-2; possibly TRBD1 for D (5 bases). The CDR3 bases are TGCGCCAGCAGCCAAGATGGGGGGTGGACAGGCTACACCTTC. Its protein product is CASSQDGGWTGYTF.